Given below is one T cell receptor beta chain in context. What it binds is not known. The assay was immunoSEQ multiplex PCR, and TCRdb's table has in-frame clones only and misses some. The sample includes about 86,000 clones, 78% of them seen just once. This CDR3 has 14 amino acids. Germline lookup yields CDR1 SEHNR and CDR2 FQNEAQ (reference sequence). Trimming removed 5 bases at V and 4 bases at J, with 9 bases between. This entry is derived from a study of T cell responses to AZD1222 COVID-19 vaccine. Across the whole study: Pooling was applied to second doses at about 4 or about 12 weeks.

General study findings and limits: Sampling that yielded the repertoires occurred only after the peak T cell response. Among those given AZD1222, only 6 or 7 were seropositive at baseline. Researchers report vaccine-associated CD4 TCRs spanning spike, with dominance at 160-218 and 743-854.

Sequencing was performed on peripheral blood, taken on day 0 of AZD1222 vaccination. This sequence was found in an adult in good health. The J gene is TRBJ1-6, the V gene TRBV7-9; D not resolved. DNA of the CDR3: TGTGCCAGCAGCCCCGACCTTTATAATTCACCCCTCCACTTT. The encoded protein is CASSPDLYNSPLHF.